A single TCR beta chain is shown here with its context. The entry originates in a study of blood T cell repertoires in COVID-19. Trimming removed 6 bases from V and 3 bases from J, with 15 bases in between. Germline V gene lookup returns CDR1 LNHDA and CDR2 SQIVND (reference sequence). This CDR3 has 15 amino acids. The method was immunoSEQ multiplex PCR; TCRdb's version includes in-frame clones alone and lacks a portion of them. The table has around 19,000 clones, approximately 91% seen once. The chain uses TRBV19 and TRBJ1-5; possibly TRBD1 for D (5 bases). Sequenced sample: peripheral blood. The TCR sequence derives from a human donor in a cohort sampled during active COVID-19. In nucleotides, the CDR3 is TGTGCCAGTAGATATTTGGAGGGGTCCAATCAGCCCCAGCATTTT. It yields the protein CASRYLEGSNQPQHF.